The rows below give T cell receptor beta chains drawn from one sample of a study of technical replicates of blood from several donors. Some clones are missing from TCRdb's copy, which holds only in-frame ones; the method was immunoSEQ multiplex PCR. The repertoire consists of some 100,000 clones, with 96% occurring once and the leading ten covering roughly 0.21%. The sample consisted of T cells isolated from PBMCs. The receptor set was obtained from a human donor in good health. Both conserved end residues are part of each CDR3. D genes are given only for firm matches. The size field is filled for only some rows; it gives once, few, many or a size class.

>NA|TRBV5-4|TRBD2|TRBJ2-7|15
TGTGCCAGCAGCTACAGGACTAGCGGGGGCTACGAGCAGTACTTC
CASSYRTSGGYEQYF
>NA|TRBV19|NA|TRBJ1-1|13
TGTGCCAGTAGTATAGATCACGGGGCTGAAGCTTTCTTT
CASSIDHGAEAFF
>NA|TRBV19|NA|TRBJ1-5|15
TGTGCCAGTAATTGGGGCAGGGCTGGCAATCAGCCCCAGCATTTT
CASNWGRAGNQPQHF
>NA|TRBV2|NA|TRBJ2-5|13
TGTGCCAGCAGGGACTCGCCACAAGAGACCCAGTACTTC
CASRDSPQETQYF
>once|TRBV7-9|TRBD2|TRBJ2-5|17
TGTGCCAGCGGAGCTTTGGGACTAGCGGGGGGCTGGGAGACCCAGTACTTC
CASGALGLAGGWETQYF
>NA|TRBV30|NA|TRBJ2-1|13
TGTGCCTGGACCGCGGCGGGCAATAATGAGCAGTTCTTC
CAWTAAGNNEQFF
>once|TRBV6-1|NA|TRBJ1-1|19
TGTGCCAGCAGTGAAATCATGTCTTGGGGACAAACGATGAACACTGAAGCTTTCTTT
CASSEIMSWGQTMNTEAFF
>NA|TRBV19|NA|TRBJ2-1|11
TGTGCCAGTAGTAGTCTACGGGAGCAGTTCTTC
CASSSLREQFF
>NA|TRBV9|NA|TRBJ2-7|14
TGTGCCAGCAGCGTAGGGGGGGACTCCTACGAGCAGTACTTC
CASSVGGDSYEQYF
>NA|TRBV10-1|NA|TRBJ2-1|14
TGCGCCAGCAGTATGAGTGGAGGGGTCGATGAGCAGTTCTTC
CASSMSGGVDEQFF
>NA|TRBV5-4|NA|TRBJ2-1|15
TGTGCCAGCAGCTTGGCGAGGGACACAATCAATGAGCAGTTCTTC
CASSLARDTINEQFF
>NA|TRBV14|NA|TRBJ2-2|14
TGTGCCAGCAGCCAGGGGGCCGGGTCGGAATGGCTGTTTTTT
CASSQGAGSEWLFF
>NA|TRBV2|TRBD2|TRBJ2-1|17
TGTGCCAGCAGTGGCCGACTAGCGGGAGGGGGCTACAATGAGCAGTTCTTC
CASSGRLAGGGYNEQFF
>NA|TRBV28|TRBD1|TRBJ2-7|12
TGTGCGGAAACGGGACAGGGAGGCGAGCAGTACTTC
CAETGQGGEQYF
>NA|TRBV19|TRBD2|TRBJ2-1|13
TGTGCCAGCGCAGCGGGAGTAGCCAATGAGCAGTTCTTC
CASAAGVANEQFF
>NA|TRBV5-1|NA|TRBJ1-4|14
TGCGCCAGCAGCCCGCGGGCCGCTAATGAAAAACTGTTTTTT
CASSPRAANEKLFF